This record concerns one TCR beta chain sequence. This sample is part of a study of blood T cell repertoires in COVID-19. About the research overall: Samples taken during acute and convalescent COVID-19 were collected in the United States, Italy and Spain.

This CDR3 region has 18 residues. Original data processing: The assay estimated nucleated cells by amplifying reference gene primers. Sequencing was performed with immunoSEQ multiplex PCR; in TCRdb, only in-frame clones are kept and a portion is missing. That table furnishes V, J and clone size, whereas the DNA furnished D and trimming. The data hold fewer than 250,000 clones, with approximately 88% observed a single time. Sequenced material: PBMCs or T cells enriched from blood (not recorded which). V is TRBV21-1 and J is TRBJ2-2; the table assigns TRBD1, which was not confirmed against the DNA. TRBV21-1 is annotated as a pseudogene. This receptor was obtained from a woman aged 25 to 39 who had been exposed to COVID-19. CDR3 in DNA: TGTGCCAGCAGGATTCCCCCTCTCGGACAGGAGAACACCGGGGAGCTGTTTTTT. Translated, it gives CASRIPPLGQENTGELFF.